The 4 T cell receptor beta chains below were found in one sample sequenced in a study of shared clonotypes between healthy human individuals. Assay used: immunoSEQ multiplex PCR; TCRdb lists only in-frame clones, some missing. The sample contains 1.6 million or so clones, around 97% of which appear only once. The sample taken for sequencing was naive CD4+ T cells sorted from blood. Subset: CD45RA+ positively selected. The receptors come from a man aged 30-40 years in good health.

This chain's CDR3 is CASRDAPFVGSYNEQFF. CDR3 bases: TGTGCCAGCAGGGACGCTCCCTTTGTAGGCTCCTACAATGAGCAGTTCTTC. The chain is built from TRBV28 and TRBJ2-1; D unclear. Trimming shortened V by 6 bases and J by 0 bases, and 18 bases separated the two germline ends. The CDR3 is made up of 17 amino acids. CDR1 is MDHEN, CDR2 SYDVKM, per germline. Full variable domain (remainder filled in from reference TRBV28 and TRBJ2-1): DVKVTQSSRYLVKRTGEKVFLECVQDMDHENMFWYRQDPGLGLRLIYFSYDVKMKEKGDIPEGYSVSREKKERFSLILESASTNQTSMYLCASRDAPFVGSYNEQFFGPGTRLTVL.

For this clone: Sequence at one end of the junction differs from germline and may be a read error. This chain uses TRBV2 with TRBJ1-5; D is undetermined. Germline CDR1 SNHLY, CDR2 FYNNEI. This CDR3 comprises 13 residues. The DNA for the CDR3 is TGTGCCAGCAGTGATCCCAGGAGTCTCCTACCCAATTTT. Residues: CASSDPRSLLPNF.

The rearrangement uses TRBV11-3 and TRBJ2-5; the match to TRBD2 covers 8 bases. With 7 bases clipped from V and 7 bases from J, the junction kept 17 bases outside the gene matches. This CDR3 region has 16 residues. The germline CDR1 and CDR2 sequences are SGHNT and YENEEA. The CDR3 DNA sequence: TGTGCCAGCACCCCGCCCAGCGGGAGATTTTTGGGGACCCAGTACTTC. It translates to CASTPPSGRFLGTQYF.

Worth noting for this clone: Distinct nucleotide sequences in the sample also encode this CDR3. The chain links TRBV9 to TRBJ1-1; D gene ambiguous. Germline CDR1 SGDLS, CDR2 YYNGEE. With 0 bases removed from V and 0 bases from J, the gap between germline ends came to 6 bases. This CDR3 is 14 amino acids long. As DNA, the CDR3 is TGTGCCAGCAGCGTAGCAGGTGTGAACACTGAAGCTTTCTTT. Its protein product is CASSVAGVNTEAFF. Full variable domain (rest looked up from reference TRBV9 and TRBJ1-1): DSGVTQTPKHLITATGQRVTLRCSPRSGDLSVYWYQQSLDQGLQFLIQYYNGEERAKGNILERFSAQQFPDLHSELNLSSLELGDSALYFCASSVAGVNTEAFFGQGTRLTVV.